The 25 T cell receptor beta chains given below trace back to one sample, sequenced in a study of T cells after yellow fever vaccination. TCRdb reanalysed the 5' RACE reads using MiXCR and keeps one entry per CDR3 protein. The sample holds 600,000 to 750,000 distinct CDR3 sequences, 9% to 15% seen once. This sample comprised PBMCs, obtained on the day of the yellow fever booster vaccination. The receptor source for this set is a man younger than 45 who received the YFV17D yellow fever vaccine.

The chain links TRBV5-1 to TRBJ2-5, with D perhaps matching TRBD1 (6 bases). Germline CDR1 SGHRS, CDR2 YFSETQ. V lost 2 bases and J 4 bases, leaving 15 bases between the germline ends. CDR3 length equals 15 residues. CDR3 in amino acids: CASSLLGRGIETQYF. CDR3 nucleotides: TGCGCCAGCAGCTTACTCGGCAGGGGTATAGAGACCCAGTACTTC.

This clonotype was detected only a few times. The chain combines TRBV29-1 with TRBJ1-1, with unresolved D. The CDR3 totals 12 residues. V lost 0 bases and J lost 6, with 8 bases in between. Germline loops: CDR1 SQVTM, CDR2 ANQGSEA. Written as DNA, the CDR3 is TGCAGCGTTGAAGAAAACACAGCTGAAGCTTTCTTT. The encoded protein is CSVEENTAEAFF. The full variable domain, its missing parts supplied by reference TRBV29-1 and TRBJ1-1, is SAVISQKPSRDICQRGTSLTIQCQVDSQVTMMFWYRQQPGQSLTLIATANQGSEATYESGFVIDKFPISRPNLTFSTLTVSNMSPEDSSIYLCSVEENTAEAFFGQGTRLTVV.

The chain links TRBV18 to TRBJ2-5; tentative D call: TRBD2 (5 bases). V dropped 2 bases and J dropped 5 bases, with 18 bases sitting between them. In germline, CDR1 is KGHSH, CDR2 LQKENI. The CDR3 consists of 16 residues. CDR3 coding DNA: TGTGCCAGCTCACCAAACCTGGGGAGCACAGCGGAGACCCAGTACTTC. It yields the protein CASSPNLGSTAETQYF.

This clonotype was found a few times. The chain carries TRBV3-1 and TRBJ2-7, with D possibly TRBD2 on 5 matching bases. Germline V gives CDR1 LGHDT, CDR2 YNNKEL (reference sequence). The CDR3 covers 11 residues. Deletions cut 7 bases from V and 6 bases from J, with 10 bases between. In nucleotides, the CDR3 is TGTGCCAGCAAAGGGAGTGGCGAGCAGTACTTC. It yields the protein CASKGSGEQYF.

The chain recombines TRBV5-1 with TRBJ2-5, with D possibly called TRBD1 or TRBD2 (5 bases each). V was cut by 4 bases and J by 4 bases, with 8 bases left in between. Germline values: CDR1 SGHRS, CDR2 YFSETQ. The CDR3 extends over 12 amino acids. The CDR3 DNA sequence: TGCGCCAGCAGCCACGGGGCAGAGACCCAGTACTTC. Amino acids: CASSHGAETQYF.

The rearrangement links TRBV24-1 to TRBJ2-1; 13 bases are a match to TRBD2. Germline loops: CDR1 KGHDR, CDR2 SFDVKD. This CDR3 has 16 residues. The junction had 9 bases not matched to a gene; V was cut back by 9 bases and J by 5 bases. The DNA for the CDR3 is TGTGCCACCGAAAGGACTAGCGGGAGTTCCGACAATGAGCAGTTCTTC. It translates to CATERTSGSSDNEQFF.

This chain uses TRBV12-3 or TRBV12-4 with TRBJ1-1, with a tentative D call TRBD1 (5 bases). Trimming shortened V by 3 bases and J by 5 bases, and 13 bases separated the two germline ends. This CDR3 contains 14 residues. CDR3 loop: CASSFAGRGTEAFF. CDR3 nucleotides: TGTGCCAGCAGTTTCGCAGGGAGGGGAACTGAAGCTTTCTTT.

This clonotype showed up many times. The chain employs TRBV20-1 and TRBJ2-7, with 10 bases lining up with TRBD1. The CDR3 is 14 residues long. Germline CDR1 and CDR2: DFQATT and SNEGSKA (reference sequence). V lost 5 bases and J lost 6; bases outside the gene matches: 10. Here the CDR3 DNA reads TGCAGTGCTTCAGACAGGGGGCGAGGACGCGAGCAGTACTTC. Its translation is CSASDRGRGREQYF.

The chain is built from TRBV25-1 and TRBJ1-4; D is uncertain. The CDR3 contains 14 residues. V was pared by 1 base and J by 4 bases, with 7 bases between. CDR1 is MGHDK, CDR2 SYGVNS, per germline. Written as DNA, the CDR3 is TGTGCCAGCAGTGAATCAGTCGTTAATGAAAAACTGTTTTTT. Amino acid sequence: CASSESVVNEKLFF.

This clonotype was detected only a few times. J is TRBJ2-1 and V is TRBV6-2 or TRBV6-3; D unresolved. Trimming removed 2 bases at V and 0 bases at J, with 8 bases between. Germline lookup yields CDR1 MNHEY and CDR2 SVGEGT. This CDR3 contains 15 residues. The CDR3 bases are TGTGCCAGCAGTTACGCTAGAGGCTCCTACAATGAGCAGTTCTTC. Translating gives CASSYARGSYNEQFF.

The chain employs TRBV6-5 and TRBJ2-6, with TRBD1 matching 7 bases. CDR3 length: 18 amino acids. The V gene's germline CDR1 is MNHEY and CDR2 SVGAGI. The junction had 5 bases not matched to a gene; V was cut back by 0 bases and J by 0 bases. The CDR3 reads CASSYSTGFSSGANVLTF. DNA of the CDR3: TGTGCCAGCAGTTACTCGACAGGGTTTTCCTCTGGGGCCAACGTCCTGACTTTC.

The rearrangement joins TRBV5-6 to TRBJ2-3; maybe TRBD2 (7 bases). This CDR3 comprises 16 residues. V shed 4 bases and J shed 2 bases, with 17 bases lying between them. Germline V lookup: CDR1 SGHDT, CDR2 YYEEEE. The DNA for the CDR3 is TGTGCCAGCAGCCCTACATGGGGGGGCCTCACAGATACGCAGTATTTT. Protein: CASSPTWGGLTDTQYF.

A few counts support this clonotype. J is TRBJ2-7 and V is TRBV20-1, with 12 bases that match TRBD2. CDR3 size: 14 residues. From germline, CDR1 is DFQATT and CDR2 SNEGSKA (reference sequence). The V and J ends lost 0 bases and 4 bases, in that order; junction bases with no gene match: 1. This CDR3 reads CSAREGLAGYEQYF. The CDR3 DNA reads TGCAGTGCTAGAGAAGGACTAGCGGGATACGAGCAGTACTTC.

V usage is TRBV3-1 and J usage is TRBJ2-1, with TRBD2 identical over 7 bases. Per germline, CDR1 LGHDT and CDR2 YNNKEL (reference sequence). J gave up 12 bases and V 1 base, and 6 bases lay outside the gene matches. The CDR3 is 13 residues long. CDR3 sequence (DNA): TGTGCCAGCAGCCAAGGTGACGGGGGGTTGCAGTTCTTC. This gives the protein CASSQGDGGLQFF.

This clonotype was found a few times. The CDR3 DNA reads TGTGCCAGCTCACGCTCGGGACAGGGGGCCAACCCGGGTGGCTACACCTTC. Translating it yields CASSRSGQGANPGGYTF. The genes are TRBV18 and TRBJ1-2, with 12 bases matching TRBD1. Unmatched junction bases numbered 13, after V lost 4 bases and J lost 7 bases. This CDR3 spans 17 amino acids. Germline CDR1 KGHSH, CDR2 LQKENI.

The table lists this clonotype with a few counts. A much larger clone is a single base away; this may be a read error. V and J are TRBV18 and TRBJ1-2; the D is unclear. The CDR3 consists of 13 residues. CDR1 and CDR2 (germline): KGHSH, LQKENI. This CDR3 is CASSPRQVYGYPF. CDR3 bases: TGTGCCAGCTCACCACGGCAAGTCTATGGCTACCCCTTC.

The chain is built from TRBV12-3 or TRBV12-4 and TRBJ1-5; no clear D gene. CDR3 size: 11 residues. Trimming took off 5 bases at V and 6 bases at J, with 5 bases between the two ends. CDR3: CASSAAQPQHF. DNA of the CDR3: TGTGCCAGCAGTGCCGCTCAGCCCCAGCATTTT.

This clonotype was counted between two and nine times. The CDR3 sequence is CASSGPTPGLEDYEQYF. CDR3 nucleotide sequence: TGTGCCAGCAGCGGACCCACTCCGGGACTCGAGGACTACGAGCAGTACTTC. The chain couples TRBV7-2 to TRBJ2-7, with a weak D call TRBD2 (6 bases). Germline-derived CDR1 and CDR2 are SGHTA and FQGNSA. V lost 5 bases and J 3 bases, leaving 23 bases between the germline ends. The CDR3 is 17 residues long.

The table lists this clonotype with a few counts. V usage is TRBV5-1 and J usage is TRBJ2-7; D call uncertain. The CDR3 spans 14 residues. Germline lookup yields CDR1 SGHRS and CDR2 YFSETQ. Trimming pared 0 bases from V and 6 bases from J, leaving 13 bases between. CDR3 region: CASSLGQTDGEQYF. The CDR3 bases are TGCGCCAGCAGCTTGGGACAAACCGATGGCGAGCAGTACTTC.

The rearrangement uses TRBV14 and TRBJ2-7; no firm D call. The V gene's germline CDR1 is SGHDN and CDR2 FVKESK. Trimming took off 1 base at V and 3 bases at J, with 13 bases between the two ends. This CDR3 contains 15 residues. The CDR3 region has the DNA TGTGCCAGCAGCCAAGCTTTCGTTGGTTACTACGAGCAGTACTTC. Its translation is CASSQAFVGYYEQYF.

Only a few counts were recorded for this clonotype. This chain uses TRBV10-3 with TRBJ1-1; a weak D match, TRBD1 (5 bases). V gave up 7 bases and J gave up 0 bases, with 9 bases separating them. This CDR3 has 13 amino acids. Germline CDR1 reads ENHRY; CDR2 reads SYGVKD. This CDR3 is CAIMGPMNTEAFF. The CDR3 coding sequence is TGTGCCATCATGGGGCCTATGAACACTGAAGCTTTCTTT.

This clonotype has a handful of counts. This sequence joins TRBV7-9 and TRBJ2-7; 13 nucleotides align to TRBD2. V lost 5 bases to trimming and J lost 4 bases; unmatched junction nucleotides: 5. This CDR3 contains 15 residues. CDR1 SEHNR and CDR2 FQNEAQ come from the germline V gene (reference sequence). The CDR3 region is CASSRTSGSWYEQYF. As DNA, the CDR3 is TGTGCCAGCAGCCGGACTAGCGGGAGTTGGTACGAGCAGTACTTC.

The rearrangement uses TRBV11-2 and TRBJ2-1; 10 bases agree with TRBD1. Trimming cost V 1 base and J 3 bases; bases outside gene matches: 3. Germline CDR1 reads SGHAT; CDR2 reads FQNNGV. The CDR3 sequence is 16 residues long. CDR3 protein: CASSLVRTGGYNEQFF. Written as DNA, the CDR3 is TGTGCCAGCAGCTTAGTGCGGACAGGGGGCTACAATGAGCAGTTCTTC.

This chain connects TRBV5-1 to TRBJ1-1; 9 bases line up with TRBD1. In germline, CDR1 is SGHRS, CDR2 YFSETQ. The CDR3 has 16 residues. Trimming removed 0 bases from V and 1 base from J; junction bases left unmatched: 4. DNA for the CDR3: TGCGCCAGCAGCTTGGGGCGACAGGGGGGGAACACTGAAGCTTTCTTT. Translated, it gives CASSLGRQGGNTEAFF. Combining the CDR3 with reference TRBV5-1 and TRBJ1-1 gives the whole variable domain KAGVTQTPRYLIKTRGQQVTLSCSPISGHRSVSWYQQTPGQGLQFLFEYFSETQRNKGNFPGRFSGRQFSNSRSEMNVSTLELGDSALYLCASSLGRQGGNTEAFFGQGTRLTVV.

This clonotype appeared many times. In DNA, the CDR3 is TGCAGTGCTAGAGATGATGCCCTGGGCTACGAGCAGTACTTC. This sequence encodes CSARDDALGYEQYF. The chain combines TRBV20-1 with TRBJ2-7; D is ambiguous. V shed 0 bases and J shed 3 bases, with 12 bases lying between them. CDR1 is DFQATT, CDR2 SNEGSKA, per germline (reference sequence). The CDR3 contains 14 residues.